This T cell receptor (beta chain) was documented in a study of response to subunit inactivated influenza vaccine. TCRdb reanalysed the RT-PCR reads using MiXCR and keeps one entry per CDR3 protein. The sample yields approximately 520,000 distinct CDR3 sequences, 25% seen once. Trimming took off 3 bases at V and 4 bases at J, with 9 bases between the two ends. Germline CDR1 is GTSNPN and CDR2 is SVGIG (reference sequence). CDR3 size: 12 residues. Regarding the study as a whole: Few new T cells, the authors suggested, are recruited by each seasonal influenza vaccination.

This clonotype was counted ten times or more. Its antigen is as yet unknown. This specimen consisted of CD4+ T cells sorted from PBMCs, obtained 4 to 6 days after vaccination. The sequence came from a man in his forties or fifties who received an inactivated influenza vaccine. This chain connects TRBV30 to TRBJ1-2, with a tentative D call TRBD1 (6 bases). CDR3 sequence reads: CAWRGGGYGYTF. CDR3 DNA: TGTGCCTGGAGAGGGGGAGGCTATGGCTACACCTTC.